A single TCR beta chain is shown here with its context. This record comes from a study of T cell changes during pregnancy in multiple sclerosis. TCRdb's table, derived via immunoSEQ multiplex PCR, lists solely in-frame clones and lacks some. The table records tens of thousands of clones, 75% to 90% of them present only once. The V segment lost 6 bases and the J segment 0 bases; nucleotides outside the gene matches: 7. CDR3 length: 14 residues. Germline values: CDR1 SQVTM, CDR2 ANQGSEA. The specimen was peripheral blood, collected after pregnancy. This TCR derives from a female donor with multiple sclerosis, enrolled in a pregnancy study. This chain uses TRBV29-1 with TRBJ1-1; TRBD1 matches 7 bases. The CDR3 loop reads CSVLGQAMNTEAFF. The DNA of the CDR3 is TGCAGCGTGTTAGGACAGGCGATGAACACTGAAGCTTTCTTT.